Following are 25 T cell receptor beta chains from one sample sequenced in a study of T cell responses to AZD1222 COVID-19 vaccine. The repertoire was sequenced with immunoSEQ multiplex PCR; TCRdb's copy has only in-frame clones and lacks some. The sample contains more than 120,000 clones, about 92% of which appear only once. The source material was peripheral blood, sampled on day 0 of AZD1222 vaccination. These receptors all come from an adult in good health.

The chain links TRBV5-4 to TRBJ1-1; no clear D gene. V was shortened by 5 bases and J by 4 bases, with 18 bases between the two germline ends. The CDR3 length is 15 residues. Germline assignment: CDR1 SGHNT and CDR2 YYREEE (reference sequence). This CDR3 is CASREAPDPGTEAFF. Here the CDR3 DNA reads TGTGCCAGCAGAGAAGCGCCAGATCCTGGCACTGAAGCTTTCTTT.

The gene calls are TRBV10-3 and TRBJ2-3; 15 bases line up with TRBD2. CDR3 length equals 18 residues. The junction had 9 bases not matched to a gene; V was cut back by 5 bases and J by 3 bases. Germline V gene lookup returns CDR1 ENHRY and CDR2 SYGVKD. The DNA of the CDR3 is TGTGCCATCAGTCGGGAGGGACTAGCGGGAGGAGGGACAGATACGCAGTATTTT. This sequence encodes CAISREGLAGGGTDTQYF.

The V call is TRBV7-8, the J call TRBJ2-7; D is undetermined. This CDR3 has 14 amino acids. The V gene lost 5 bases and the J gene lost 1 base, with 12 bases spanning the gap. The germline CDR1 and CDR2 sequences are SGHVS and FQNEAQ. The CDR3 region is CASSPIGNSYEQYF. The CDR3 nucleotides read TGTGCCAGCAGCCCCATAGGTAATTCCTACGAGCAGTACTTC. Variable domain in full (rest from reference TRBV7-8 and TRBJ2-7): GAGVSQSPRYKVAKRGQDVALRCDPISGHVSLFWYQQALGQGPEFLTYFQNEAQLDKSGLPSDRFFAERPEGSVSTLKIQRTQQEDSAVYLCASSPIGNSYEQYFGPGTRLTVT.

CDR3 loop: CASSQEGTSGWETQYF. The CDR3 DNA reads as TGTGCCAGCAGCCAGGAAGGGACTAGCGGATGGGAGACCCAGTACTTC. The chain recombines TRBV3-1 (or the pseudogene TRBV3-2) with TRBJ2-5, with TRBD2 matching 11 bases. Germline V lookup: CDR1 LGHDT, CDR2 YNNKEL (reference sequence). This CDR3 contains 16 residues. The J segment lost 5 bases and the V segment lost 3 bases, leaving 8 bases of the junction unmatched.

This chain connects TRBV5-6 to TRBJ1-1; TRBD1 is a possible D gene (6 bases). The CDR3 has 12 residues. V was shortened by 2 bases and J by 6 bases, with 8 bases between the two germline ends. The germline V gene encodes CDR1 SGHDT and CDR2 YYEEEE. The DNA for the CDR3 is TGTGCCAGCAGCTTTGGGGGCGCTGAAGCTTTCTTT. Protein product: CASSFGGAEAFF.

The DNA of the CDR3 is TGTGCCTGGGGGAGGGGTGGCACTGAAGCTTTCTTT. Translation gives CAWGRGGTEAFF. The V and J genes are TRBV30 and TRBJ1-1; a weak D match, TRBD1 (5 bases). Germline V CDR1 and CDR2: GTSNPN, SVGIG (reference sequence). This CDR3 is 12 amino acids long. V was clipped by 5 bases and J by 4 bases, with 11 bases between them.

The rearrangement links TRBV7-9 to TRBJ2-4; D is unclear. The CDR3 length is 17 residues. Between the trimmed V and J ends, which lost 4 bases and 0 bases, there was a span of 16 bases. The germline gives CDR1 SEHNR, CDR2 FQNEAQ (reference sequence). CDR3 residues: CASSSSNSLIAKNIQYF. The CDR3, as DNA: TGTGCCAGCAGCTCCTCGAACAGCCTTATAGCCAAAAACATTCAGTACTTC.

The chain uses TRBV28 and TRBJ1-2, with D unresolved. Trimming removed 6 bases at V and 4 bases at J, with 9 bases between. The V gene's germline CDR1 is MDHEN and CDR2 SYDVKM. This CDR3 is 12 amino acids long. CDR3 in amino acids: CASRGNGYGYTF. The CDR3 DNA reads TGTGCCAGCAGGGGCAACGGCTATGGCTACACCTTC.

CDR3 protein: CATSRRTGGVSWNNEQFF. CDR3 sequence (DNA): TGTGCCACCAGCAGGAGGACAGGGGGTGTTTCGTGGAACAATGAGCAGTTCTTC. V and J are TRBV15 and TRBJ2-1, with 10 bases identical to TRBD1. Germline loops: CDR1 LNHNV, CDR2 YYDKDF (reference sequence). V dropped 3 bases and J dropped 5; count of bases not matched to a gene: 13. The CDR3 totals 18 residues.

The rearrangement links TRBV5-1 to TRBJ1-5, with no clear D. The CDR3 extends over 14 amino acids. The V gene lost 3 bases and the J gene lost 6 bases, with 13 bases spanning the gap. Germline lookup yields CDR1 SGHRS and CDR2 YFSETQ. DNA of the CDR3: TGCGCCAGCAGCTCCGGACTGGATGGTCAGCCCCAGCATTTT. Protein sequence: CASSSGLDGQPQHF. The full variable domain, in which reference TRBV5-1 and TRBJ1-5 provide the parts outside the CDR3, is KAGVTQTPRYLIKTRGQQVTLSCSPISGHRSVSWYQQTPGQGLQFLFEYFSETQRNKGNFPGRFSGRQFSNSRSEMNVSTLELGDSALYLCASSSGLDGQPQHFGDGTRLSIL.

The rearrangement uses TRBV18 and TRBJ2-2; tentatively, D is TRBD1 or TRBD2 (6 bases each). CDR3 length: 16 amino acids. The V gene lost 6 bases and the J gene lost 6 bases, with 20 bases spanning the gap. Germline V CDR1 and CDR2: KGHSH, LQKENI. The CDR3 DNA reads TGTGCCAGCTCCCTCTCGGAGGGGGGAATTTCCGGGGAGCTGTTTTTT. It yields the protein CASSLSEGGISGELFF.

The chain combines TRBV25-1 with TRBJ1-4; 7 bases are shared with TRBD1. This CDR3 comprises 17 residues. The V segment lost 4 bases and the J segment 1 base; nucleotides outside the gene matches: 9. The germline V gene has CDR1 MGHDK and CDR2 SYGVNS. CDR3 DNA: TGTGCCAGCAGTGTTAGAACAGGGGTAGTAACTAATGAAAAACTGTTTTTT. Protein: CASSVRTGVVTNEKLFF.

The chain is built from TRBV7-8 and TRBJ1-5; 8 nucleotides line up with TRBD1. V trimming: 4 bases; J trimming: 2 bases; junction bases outside the gene matches: 7. The CDR3 extends over 16 amino acids. Germline CDR1 reads SGHVS; CDR2 reads FQNEAQ. The chain's CDR3 is CASSSDRVVGNQPQHF. The CDR3 bases are TGTGCCAGCAGCTCGGACAGGGTGGTTGGCAATCAGCCCCAGCATTTT. Complete variable domain (other parts from reference TRBV7-8 and TRBJ1-5): GAGVSQSPRYKVAKRGQDVALRCDPISGHVSLFWYQQALGQGPEFLTYFQNEAQLDKSGLPSDRFFAERPEGSVSTLKIQRTQQEDSAVYLCASSSDRVVGNQPQHFGDGTRLSIL.

This chain connects TRBV19 to TRBJ2-7, with 8 bases identical to TRBD1. J was trimmed by 0 bases and V by 3 bases; bases with no gene match: 10. Looked up from germline, CDR1 is LNHDA and CDR2 is SQIVND (reference sequence). The CDR3 has 17 amino acids. Written as DNA, the CDR3 is TGTGCCAGTAGTATGTCTAGTAGGGGGACAGGCTCCTACGAGCAGTACTTC. Translated: CASSMSSRGTGSYEQYF.

V gene TRBV3-1 (or the pseudogene TRBV3-2) combines with J gene TRBJ2-5; no definite D call. The CDR3 sequence is 11 residues long. Trimming removed 4 bases at V and 5 bases at J, with 5 bases between. Germline V lookup: CDR1 LGHDT, CDR2 YNNKEL (reference sequence). The CDR3 sequence: CASSLGETQYF. CDR3 nucleotides: TGTGCCAGCAGCCTTGGCGAGACCCAGTACTTC.

The V gene is TRBV5-1, the J gene TRBJ2-5, with 8 bases aligning to TRBD2. V shed 0 bases and J 10 bases; nucleotides not matched to a gene: 11. The CDR3 sequence is 15 residues long. Germline loops: CDR1 SGHRS, CDR2 YFSETQ. CDR3 bases: TGCGCCAGCAGCTTGGTCCCGGGACTAGGAATGGACCAGTACTTC. Its protein is CASSLVPGLGMDQYF.

The rearrangement links TRBV6-5 to TRBJ2-3; a weak D match, TRBD2 (6 bases). The ends were cut back, 4 bases at V and 2 bases at J, with 10 bases in the middle. CDR1 is MNHEY and CDR2 is SVGAGI in the germline V gene. CDR3 length: 14 residues. In DNA form, the CDR3 reads TGTGCCAGCAGTTGGCGGGGACCCACAGATACGCAGTATTTT. Protein: CASSWRGPTDTQYF.

This sequence joins TRBV6-5 and TRBJ2-6; D is unclear. The CDR3 consists of 14 residues. Germline V gene data show CDR1 as MNHEY and CDR2 as SVGAGI. Deletions cut 4 bases from V and 4 bases from J, with 8 bases between. The CDR3 loop is CASSSILGANVLTF. The DNA for the CDR3 is TGTGCCAGCAGTTCAATACTAGGGGCCAACGTCCTGACTTTC.

This clone was found once. The chain combines TRBV29-1 with TRBJ2-7; a possible D gene is TRBD1 (5 bases). This CDR3 is 13 amino acids long. V gave up 0 bases and J gave up 5 bases, with 11 bases separating them. The germline V gene encodes CDR1 SQVTM and CDR2 ANQGSEA. The CDR3 here is CSVEDGAGDEQYF. Here the CDR3 DNA reads TGCAGCGTTGAAGATGGGGCAGGTGACGAGCAGTACTTC.

This clone was seen just once. The chain joins TRBV6-2 or TRBV6-3 to TRBJ1-2; tentatively, D is TRBD1 (6 bases). V was clipped by 5 bases and J by 4 bases, with 17 bases between them. CDR1 is MNHEY and CDR2 is SVGEGT in the germline V gene. The CDR3 totals 15 residues. The CDR3 nucleotides are TGTGCCAGCAGTCCCGCCGGGACATATAGCTATGGCTACACCTTC. This sequence encodes CASSPAGTYSYGYTF.

This clone was seen more than once but under ten times. This chain uses TRBV5-1 with TRBJ2-2; possibly TRBD2 for D (6 bases). V was pared by 0 bases and J by 6 bases, with 15 bases between. Germline lookup yields CDR1 SGHRS and CDR2 YFSETQ. The CDR3 runs to 16 residues. The CDR3, as DNA: TGCGCCAGCAGCTTGGAAGGGCGGGGAACGGCCGGGGAGCTGTTTTTT. Its protein is CASSLEGRGTAGELFF.

J is TRBJ2-7 and V is TRBV18, with 8 bases identical to TRBD1. Germline V CDR1 and CDR2: KGHSH, LQKENI. This CDR3 region has 17 residues. V trimming: 6 bases; J trimming: 5 bases; junction bases outside the gene matches: 18. Here the CDR3 DNA reads TGTGCCAGCTCCGACTTAAATATGGGACAGGAGGGTCACGAGCAGTACTTC. Its translation is CASSDLNMGQEGHEQYF.

This chain connects TRBV12-5 to TRBJ1-1, with D maybe TRBD1 (5 bases). The CDR3 covers 13 residues. CDR1 LGHNT and CDR2 FRNRAP come from the germline V gene. V was trimmed by 2 bases and J by 6 bases, leaving 10 bases between them. In DNA, the CDR3 is TGTGCTAGTGGTTTGTCAGGGTTGCCTGAAGCTTTCTTT. Encoded protein: CASGLSGLPEAFF.

V is TRBV6-5 and J is TRBJ2-5, with D perhaps given as TRBD1 or TRBD2 (5 bases each). The CDR3 is 13 amino acids. Germline V gene lookup returns CDR1 MNHEY and CDR2 SVGAGI. The germline V and J ends were trimmed by 0 bases and 6 bases, with 8 bases remaining between them. The CDR3 spells CASSYSEGKTQYF. The CDR3 DNA reads TGTGCCAGCAGTTACTCAGAGGGGAAGACCCAGTACTTC.

J is TRBJ2-4 and V is TRBV27; no clear D gene. V lost 0 bases, J lost 6 bases, and 6 bases lay in between. Germline values: CDR1 MNHEY, CDR2 SMNVEV (reference sequence). This CDR3 has 13 amino acids. The CDR3 DNA reads as TGTGCCAGCAGTTTATCCAGCCGAAACATTCAGTACTTC. It translates to CASSLSSRNIQYF.